The 23 T cell receptor beta chains below all came from one sample that was sequenced in a study of cytomegalovirus exposure and HLA in healthy donors. A multiplex PCR was run with 60 Vbeta primers and 13 Jbeta primers. Here immunoSEQ multiplex PCR was the method, and the copy in TCRdb shows in-frame clones only, minus some. The sample holds under 300,000 clones, around two thirds seen once. What was sequenced was PBMCs. Receptor source: a female donor in good health and CMV-seronegative.

This chain joins TRBV27 and TRBJ2-1; TRBD2 aligns across 11 bases. The CDR3 has 14 residues. The germline V gene encodes CDR1 MNHEY and CDR2 SMNVEV (reference sequence). V shed 2 bases, J shed 7 bases, and the junction held 1 base outside the gene matches. CDR3 sequence (DNA): TGTGCCAGCAGTTTAGGGACTAGCGGAAATGAGCAGTTCTTC. Residues: CASSLGTSGNEQFF.

The chain carries TRBV29-1 and TRBJ1-3; tentatively, D is TRBD1 (5 bases). Germline V gives CDR1 SQVTM, CDR2 ANQGSEA. The CDR3 extends over 13 amino acids. The V end lost 4 bases, the J end lost 2 bases, and 9 bases lay between the germline ends. CDR3 sequence reads: CSVVWGAGNTIYF. For the CDR3, the DNA is TGCAGCGTTGTCTGGGGGGCTGGAAACACCATATATTTT.

The chain combines TRBV6-5 with TRBJ2-3, with 12 bases aligning to TRBD2. V was clipped by 0 bases and J by 5 bases; unmatched bases: 3. The germline V gene has CDR1 MNHEY and CDR2 SVGAGI. CDR3 length: 16 amino acids. CDR3: CASSYSSSGRGDTQYF. The CDR3 DNA reads TGTGCCAGCAGTTACTCCTCTAGCGGGAGGGGAGATACGCAGTATTTT.

This clone was seen a few times. The V gene is TRBV12-2, the J gene TRBJ2-7; TRBD2, the D gene given by the table, was not confirmed from the DNA. TRBV12-2 is labeled a pseudogene. The CDR3 is 16 residues long. CDR3 sequence: CASRSLQTGLTYEQYF. In nucleotides, the CDR3 is TGTGCAAGTCGCTCATTACAAACGGGGTTGACCTACGAGCAGTACTTC.

This clone was found once. The rearrangement joins TRBV7-2 to TRBJ2-7; a weak D match, TRBD2 (6 bases). The CDR3 runs 14 residues. The ends were cut back, 5 bases at V and 4 bases at J, with 15 bases in the middle. The germline V gene has CDR1 SGHTA and CDR2 FQGNSA. CDR3 DNA: TGTGCCAGCAGCGGCTTCGGGAGTAGATACGAGCAGTACTTC. Its protein product is CASSGFGSRYEQYF.

This clone is a singleton in its sample. V usage is TRBV10-1 and J usage is TRBJ2-7, with 9 bases that match TRBD2. J was trimmed by 2 bases and V by 3 bases; bases with no gene match: 2. The CDR3 totals 14 residues. The germline V gene encodes CDR1 WNHNN and CDR2 SYGVQD (reference sequence). The chain's CDR3 is CASSDGLAPYEQYF. Here the CDR3 DNA reads TGCGCCAGCAGTGATGGACTAGCGCCCTACGAGCAGTACTTC.

J is TRBJ1-1 and V is TRBV18; 9 nucleotides line up with TRBD1. V was clipped by 6 bases and J by 7 bases; unmatched bases: 6. In germline, CDR1 is KGHSH, CDR2 LQKENI. This CDR3 has 13 residues. This CDR3 reads CASSGTGPGEAFF. In nucleotides, the CDR3 is TGTGCCAGCTCGGGGACAGGGCCAGGTGAAGCTTTCTTT.

The rearrangement uses TRBV28 and TRBJ2-7; 9 positions agree with TRBD1. The germline gives CDR1 MDHEN, CDR2 SYDVKM. Unmatched junction bases numbered 11, after V lost 5 bases and J lost 0 bases. This CDR3 spans 17 amino acids. The CDR3 protein is CASSASPGTGSSYEQYF. The CDR3 DNA follows: TGTGCCAGCAGTGCCTCGCCCGGGACAGGGAGCTCCTACGAGCAGTACTTC.

The genes are TRBV19 and TRBJ2-7; D might be TRBD1 (5 bases). Trimming removed 0 bases at V and 4 bases at J, with 19 bases between. The germline V gene has CDR1 LNHDA and CDR2 SQIVND (reference sequence). This CDR3 is 17 amino acids long. CDR3 in amino acids: CASSIDGRTLIRYEQYF. The CDR3 nucleotides read TGTGCCAGTAGTATAGATGGACGGACATTAATCCGGTACGAGCAGTACTTC.

This clone was found once. The V gene is TRBV19, the J gene TRBJ2-1; 8 bases are a match to TRBD2. Germline V gene sequence: CDR1 LNHDA, CDR2 SQIVND (reference sequence). V dropped 4 bases and J dropped 6; count of bases not matched to a gene: 8. This CDR3 contains 15 residues. CDR3: CASSTQREFVNEQFF. Here the CDR3 DNA reads TGTGCCAGTAGTACCCAGCGGGAGTTCGTCAATGAGCAGTTCTTC.

This clone was found a few times. The chain has TRBV7-8 and TRBJ1-5; unclear D gene. The germline gives CDR1 SGHVS, CDR2 FQNEAQ. The length of the CDR3 is 14 residues. V was clipped by 5 bases and J by 8 bases, with 16 bases between them. The CDR3 reads CASSRLGSREPQHF. CDR3 nucleotides: TGTGCCAGCAGCCGACTCGGGAGTAGAGAGCCCCAGCATTTT.

A note on this clone: Other nucleotide sequences in the sample specify the same CDR3. This chain links TRBV11-3 with TRBJ2-5; D is unclear. V was cut by 2 bases and J by 2 bases, with 3 bases left in between. Germline CDR1 reads SGHNT; CDR2 reads YENEEA. The CDR3 loop spans 12 amino acids. The DNA for the CDR3 is TGTGCCAGCAGCTTAACTCAAGAGACCCAGTACTTC. This gives the protein CASSLTQETQYF.

This clone appeared once. A junction end diverges from the germline sequence, so it may reflect a read error. The chain links TRBV7-9 to TRBJ2-7; 8 bases line up with TRBD1. The CDR3 contains 13 residues. Germline CDR1 reads SEHNR; CDR2 reads FQNEAQ (reference sequence). CDR3 loop: CSSMGQASYEQYF. CDR3 in DNA: TGTTCCAGCATGGGACAGGCAAGCTACGAGCAGTACTTC.

The chain carries TRBV5-6 and TRBJ1-5, with 9 bases aligning to TRBD1. The V gene's germline CDR1 is SGHDT and CDR2 YYEEEE. J gave up 2 bases and V 5 bases, and 11 bases lay outside the gene matches. CDR3 size: 17 residues. The CDR3 spells CASSRGQGVGGNQPQHF. The CDR3 nucleotides are TGTGCCAGCAGTCGGGGACAGGGAGTGGGGGGCAATCAGCCCCAGCATTTT.

The chain is built from TRBV7-3 and TRBJ2-3, with D maybe TRBD1 (5 bases). Germline CDR1 and CDR2: SGHTA and FQGTGA. V was trimmed by 5 bases and J by 4 bases, leaving 13 bases between them. There are 14 residues in the CDR3. Written as DNA, the CDR3 is TGTGCCAGCAGCCCCCTAAGGGGCGCAGATACGCAGTATTTT. Translated, it gives CASSPLRGADTQYF. The complete variable domain, with remaining parts taken from reference TRBV7-3 and TRBJ2-3, reads GAGVSQTPSNKVTEKGKYVELRCDPISGHTALYWYRQSLGQGPEFLIYFQGTGAADDSGLPNDRFFAVRPEGSVSTLKIQRTERGDSAVYLCASSPLRGADTQYFGPGTRLTVL.

The chain links TRBV7-9 to TRBJ2-5; a weak D match, TRBD2 (5 bases). This CDR3 has 13 residues. Deletions cut 8 bases from V and 2 bases from J, with 12 bases between. Germline V gene sequence: CDR1 SEHNR, CDR2 FQNEAQ (reference sequence). CDR3 coding DNA: TGTGCCAGCGGAACCGCGGGTCAAGAGACCCAGTACTTC. This sequence encodes CASGTAGQETQYF.

The chain uses TRBV25-1 and TRBJ1-2, with a weak D call TRBD1 (5 bases). The CDR3 totals 15 residues. Trimming stripped 0 bases from V and 10 bases from J, with 18 bases between. Germline CDR1 is MGHDK and CDR2 is SYGVNS. The CDR3 DNA follows: TGTGCCAGCAGTGAATATGGGGGGAACCGGCAAGCCTACACCTTC. It codes for CASSEYGGNRQAYTF.

Worth noting for this clone: At the DNA level, this CDR3 is encoded by other sequences in the same sample as well. V usage is TRBV27 and J usage is TRBJ1-1; D call uncertain. Germline V gives CDR1 MNHEY, CDR2 SMNVEV (reference sequence). The V end lost 3 bases, the J end lost 1 base, and 6 bases lay between the germline ends. This CDR3 spans 13 amino acids. The CDR3 sequence is CASSFTGNTEAFF. The DNA for the CDR3 is TGTGCCAGCAGTTTTACGGGGAACACTGAAGCTTTCTTT.

V gene TRBV5-6 combines with J gene TRBJ2-2; D perhaps matches TRBD1 (6 bases). V was shortened by 2 bases and J by 3 bases, with 14 bases between the two germline ends. The CDR3 has 16 residues. Looked up from germline, CDR1 is SGHDT and CDR2 is YYEEEE. The CDR3 DNA sequence: TGTGCCAGCAGCTTCGGCAGGGGCTACGACACCGGGGAGCTGTTTTTT. Translated, it gives CASSFGRGYDTGELFF.

This chain links TRBV11-2 with TRBJ2-2, with 12 bases identical to TRBD2. V was pared by 5 bases and J by 6 bases, with 7 bases of the junction left unmatched. This CDR3 is built from 16 residues. Per the germline V gene, CDR1 is SGHAT and CDR2 is FQNNGV. The CDR3 DNA follows: TGTGCCAGCAGCCTTAGGACTAGCGGGATTGCCGGGGAGCTGTTTTTT. Its translation is CASSLRTSGIAGELFF.

The chain is built from TRBV10-2 and TRBJ2-1, with 12 positions matching TRBD2. Germline V gives CDR1 WSHSY, CDR2 SAAADI. The CDR3 spans 16 residues. With V trimmed by 5 bases and J by 6 bases, 8 bases remained unmatched. In DNA, the CDR3 is TGCGCCAGCAGTCTCCCGACTAGCGGGAGCTTCAATGAGCAGTTCTTC. Translated, it gives CASSLPTSGSFNEQFF.

Points on this clone: Mismatch with germline at one junction end may stem from a read error. The chain joins TRBV7-9 to TRBJ2-7; D is perhaps TRBD2 (5 bases). This CDR3 spans 14 amino acids. CDR1 and CDR2 (germline): SEHNR, FQNEAQ (reference sequence). The CDR3 DNA follows: TGTTCCAGCAGCTTAGCGTCTGAGAGCTACGAGCAGTACTTC. Translating gives CSSSLASESYEQYF.

This clone was found once. This sequence joins TRBV10-3 and TRBJ2-1; 14 nucleotides align to TRBD2. This CDR3 comprises 18 residues. The V segment lost 6 bases and the J segment 0 bases; nucleotides outside the gene matches: 7. CDR1 ENHRY and CDR2 SYGVKD come from the germline V gene. CDR3 DNA sequence: TGTGCCATCAGCGCCGGGACTAGCGGGAGTCTCTCCTACAATGAGCAGTTCTTC. Amino acids: CAISAGTSGSLSYNEQFF.